The 13 T cell receptor beta chains in this list originate from one sample, sequenced in a study of CD8+CD57+ T cells in acquired aplastic anemia. For sequencing, patients were chosen who had shown expansion of CD8+CD57+ cells by flow cytometry. Using genomic DNA as the template, TCR beta VDJ and CDR3 profiling was carried out. Via MiXCR, TCRdb re-called the reads, giving one row per CDR3 protein. The sample has just over 450,000 distinct CDR3 sequences; more than 25% are singletons. The source material was sorted CD4+, CD8+, or CD8+CD57+ T cells (not recorded which) from PBMCs. The source of these receptors is a human donor with aplastic anemia.

V usage is TRBV6-2 or TRBV6-3 and J usage is TRBJ1-4; D might be TRBD1 (6 bases). The CDR3 covers 14 residues. V was trimmed by 5 bases and J by 4 bases, leaving 11 bases between them. CDR1 MNHEY and CDR2 SVGEGT come from the germline V gene. The CDR3 region has the DNA TGTGCCAGCAGTCGGGACATAAGTAATGAAAAACTGTTTTTT. Its protein product is CASSRDISNEKLFF.

V is TRBV4-1 and J is TRBJ2-6; maybe TRBD1 (6 bases). The V end was cut by 1 base, the J end by 4 bases, with 23 bases between. CDR1 MGHRA and CDR2 YSYEKL come from the germline V gene. The CDR3 loop spans 20 amino acids. DNA of the CDR3: TGCGCCAGCAGCCAAGGGTTCACCCGTGAACAGGGACCCGGGGCCAACGTCCTGACTTTC. Its protein product is CASSQGFTREQGPGANVLTF.

The rearrangement uses TRBV9 and TRBJ1-1; D unclear. CDR1 is SGDLS, CDR2 YYNGEE, per germline. V gave up 3 bases and J gave up 3 bases, with 9 bases separating them. This CDR3 region has 13 residues. The CDR3 bases are TGTGCCAGCAGCGAGGTTTGGGACACTGAAGCTTTCTTT. It specifies CASSEVWDTEAFF. The variable domain in full, with the rest retrieved from reference TRBV9 and TRBJ1-1, is DSGVTQTPKHLITATGQRVTLRCSPRSGDLSVYWYQQSLDQGLQFLIQYYNGEERAKGNILERFSAQQFPDLHSELNLSSLELGDSALYFCASSEVWDTEAFFGQGTRLTVV.

This clonotype was recorded at least ten times. The V call is TRBV29-1, the J call TRBJ2-7; 8 bases match TRBD1. From germline, CDR1 is SQVTM and CDR2 ANQGSEA. The J segment lost 0 bases and the V segment lost 3 bases, leaving 4 bases of the junction unmatched. The CDR3 sequence is 14 residues long. The chain's CDR3 is CSVEGTGGSYEQYF. The CDR3 DNA reads as TGCAGCGTTGAGGGTACAGGGGGCTCCTACGAGCAGTACTTC.

This clonotype was detected many times. This chain joins TRBV5-1 and TRBJ2-7; 8 bases match TRBD1. V lost 4 bases to trimming and J lost 9 bases; unmatched junction nucleotides: 15. This CDR3 is built from 15 residues. Germline CDR1 is SGHRS and CDR2 is YFSETQ. CDR3 DNA: TGCGCCAGCAGCCTCTGGACAGGGTCCTACGACGGGCAGTACTTC. Its translation: CASSLWTGSYDGQYF.

This clonotype was recorded many times. This chain uses TRBV20-1 with TRBJ2-7, with D possibly being TRBD2 (6 bases). CDR1 and CDR2 (germline): DFQATT, SNEGSKA (reference sequence). V dropped 3 bases and J dropped 3 bases, with 12 bases sitting between them. The CDR3 is 13 amino acids. The CDR3 here is CSASLLAIYEQYF. The CDR3 DNA reads TGCAGTGCTAGTCTCCTAGCGATCTACGAGCAGTACTTC.

This clonotype has a count of ten or more. This chain uses TRBV25-1 with TRBJ2-5, with 7 bases aligning to TRBD1. V lost 4 bases and J lost 7; bases outside the gene matches: 6. Germline CDR1 MGHDK, CDR2 SYGVNS. The CDR3 is 13 amino acids. CDR3 bases: TGTGCCAGCAGTGCGACAGGGTCGGCGACCCAGTACTTC. Amino acids: CASSATGSATQYF.

In its sample, this clonotype was seen many times. This chain uses TRBV7-2 with TRBJ1-1; D uncertain. Germline V CDR1 and CDR2: SGHTA, FQGNSA. The CDR3 is 12 amino acids. Trimming took off 5 bases at V and 7 bases at J, with 11 bases between the two ends. As DNA, the CDR3 is TGTGCCAGCAGCCGGACGGCGGGTGAAGCTTTCTTT. Its translation is CASSRTAGEAFF.

This clonotype was seen repeatedly, ten times or more. The CDR3 region has the DNA TGTGCCAGTAGTATAGAAAGAAATTCACCCCTCCACTTT. Translation gives CASSIERNSPLHF. The genes are TRBV19 and TRBJ1-6; D uncertain. The CDR3 loop spans 13 amino acids. From germline, CDR1 is LNHDA and CDR2 SQIVND (reference sequence). V gave up 0 bases and J gave up 7 bases, with 4 bases separating them.

This clonotype has ten or more counts. The gene calls are TRBV11-2 and TRBJ1-6; D gene unclear. CDR3 length: 15 amino acids. Germline values: CDR1 SGHAT, CDR2 FQNNGV. Between the trimmed V and J ends, which lost 0 bases and 5 bases, there was a span of 8 bases. For the CDR3, the DNA is TGTGCCAGCAGCTTAGACGGACGGGATAATTCACCCCTCCACTTT. Translation: CASSLDGRDNSPLHF.

The chain combines TRBV28 with TRBJ1-3, with 8 bases fitting TRBD1. The CDR3 sequence is 13 residues long. The V gene's germline CDR1 is MDHEN and CDR2 SYDVKM. Trimming at V came to 6 bases and at J to 8 bases, leaving 6 bases not matched to a gene. The CDR3 spells CASSPGQADTIYF. CDR3 in DNA: TGTGCCAGCAGCCCGGGACAGGCCGACACCATATATTTT.

Regarding this clonotype: Germline is not matched at one junction end, which may reflect a read error. V and J are TRBV20-1 and TRBJ1-1; D unresolved. The CDR3 covers 13 residues. Germline V CDR1 and CDR2: DFQATT, SNEGSKA (reference sequence). CDR3 region: CSVRFTQNTEAFF. The CDR3 DNA sequence: TGCAGTGTTAGATTCACCCAGAACACTGAAGCTTTCTTT.

The gene calls are TRBV10-3 and TRBJ1-2, with no clear D. The CDR3 is 12 residues long. Germline CDR1 and CDR2: ENHRY and SYGVKD. V shed 4 bases and J shed 4 bases, with 7 bases lying between them. The CDR3 reads CAISVETYGYTF. CDR3 nucleotide sequence: TGTGCCATCAGTGTGGAAACCTATGGCTACACCTTC.